The T cell receptor beta chain under discussion was sequenced for a study of blood T cell repertoires in COVID-19. In the study overall: Spain, Italy and the United States supplied samples that represented acute and convalescent COVID-19.

From germline, CDR1 is ENHRY and CDR2 SYGVKD. The CDR3 has 12 amino acids. Trimming took 5 bases from V and 10 from J, leaving 14 bases between them. The age range of participants was about 18 to 89 years, with residence in about two dozen US areas. As handled by the study authors: How many nucleated cells were present was estimated from reference gene primer amplification. Repertoires were generated with immunoSEQ multiplex PCR, while TCRdb's copy carries only in-frame clones and drops some. The DNA gave D and trimming, while V, J and clone size come from that table. The sample records 200,000 to 250,000 clones, about 85% being singletons.

The sequence derives from a man aged 25-40 years who had recovered from COVID-19. This chain uses TRBV10-3 with TRBJ1-1; tentatively, D is TRBD1 (6 bases). Input material: PBMCs or T cells enriched from blood (not recorded which). In nucleotides, the CDR3 is TGTGCCATCAGTCCCGCGGCGGGGGCAGCTTTCTTT. This gives the protein CAISPAAGAAFF.